Listed below are T cell receptor beta chains from one sample, sequenced in a study of read filtering for tumor transcriptome and immune sequencing. TCRdb re-called the reads with MiXCR, one entry per CDR3 protein. The sample contains tens of thousands of distinct CDR3 sequences, 20% to 25% of which appear only once. Sequencing was performed on a population of CD138-negative cells sorted from bone marrow. These receptors originate from a donor over 35 with multiple myeloma. Each CDR3 is given with its conserved first and last residue. The order of the fields is clone size, J gene, V gene, D gene, CDR3 DNA, CDR3 protein. The D gene is left open where the match is weak. Rows may omit the clone size; those that give it use once, few, many or a size class.

clone size: few; J gene: TRBJ2-3; V gene: TRBV2; D gene: .; CDR3 DNA: TGTGCCAGCAGTGTTCTAGCTATGGGCACAGATACGCAGTATTTT; CDR3 protein: CASSVLAMGTDTQYF
clone size: .; J gene: TRBJ2-1; V gene: TRBV13; D gene: .; CDR3 DNA: TGTGCCAGCAGCACAGATGGGGCTGAGCAGTTCTTC; CDR3 protein: CASSTDGAEQFF
clone size: many; J gene: TRBJ2-1; V gene: TRBV11-2; D gene: TRBD2; CDR3 DNA: TGTGCCAGCAGCTTAGCGGGAGGAACCTACAATGAGCAGTTCTTC; CDR3 protein: CASSLAGGTYNEQFF
clone size: many; J gene: TRBJ2-1; V gene: TRBV29-1; D gene: TRBD1; CDR3 DNA: TGCAGCGGGATCGGGACAGGGGTCAATGAGCAGTTCTTC; CDR3 protein: CSGIGTGVNEQFF
clone size: .; J gene: TRBJ1-5; V gene: TRBV3-1; D gene: .; CDR3 DNA: TGTGCCAGCAGCCAAGGGGTTCAGCCCCAGCATTTT; CDR3 protein: CASSQGVQPQHF
clone size: .; J gene: TRBJ1-5; V gene: TRBV19; D gene: .; CDR3 DNA: TGTGCCAGTAGCCAGGGGAGGGATCAGCCCCAGCATTTT; CDR3 protein: CASSQGRDQPQHF
clone size: many; J gene: TRBJ2-7; V gene: TRBV5-1; D gene: TRBD2; CDR3 DNA: TGCGCCAGCAGCACCGGACTAGCGGGAGACGAGCAGTACTTC; CDR3 protein: CASSTGLAGDEQYF
clone size: many; J gene: TRBJ2-1; V gene: TRBV28; D gene: TRBD2; CDR3 DNA: TGTGCCAGCAGCCCTCCCGCGGGAGATGAGCAGTTCTTC; CDR3 protein: CASSPPAGDEQFF
clone size: many; J gene: TRBJ1-3; V gene: TRBV19; D gene: .; CDR3 DNA: TGTGCCAGTGCTCTCTCTGGAAACACCATATATTTT; CDR3 protein: CASALSGNTIYF
clone size: many; J gene: TRBJ1-1; V gene: TRBV4-1; D gene: .; CDR3 DNA: TGCGCCAGCAGCCCGGAATTAGGCGGGTCTGCGTTCTTT; CDR3 protein: CASSPELGGSAFF
clone size: few; J gene: TRBJ2-3; V gene: TRBV2; D gene: TRBD2; CDR3 DNA: TGTGCCAGCAGCGGGACTAGCGGCACAGATACGCAGTATTTT; CDR3 protein: CASSGTSGTDTQYF
clone size: .; J gene: TRBJ1-1; V gene: TRBV28; D gene: .; CDR3 DNA: TGTTCCAGCAGTTTACGACGACCCAACAACACTGAAGCTTTCTTT; CDR3 protein: CSSSLRRPNNTEAFF
clone size: .; J gene: TRBJ2-5; V gene: TRBV3-1; D gene: .; CDR3 DNA: TGTGCCAGCAGCCAAGGGGGCAGGGACCAAGAGACCCAGTACTTC; CDR3 protein: CASSQGGRDQETQYF
clone size: .; J gene: TRBJ2-7; V gene: TRBV19; D gene: .; CDR3 DNA: TGTGCCAGTAGTATCAACAGCATCGAGCAGTACTTC; CDR3 protein: CASSINSIEQYF
clone size: few; J gene: TRBJ2-5; V gene: TRBV6-1; D gene: .; CDR3 DNA: TGTGCCAGCCGCTATTGGACAGACCTACAAGAGACCCAGTACTTC; CDR3 protein: CASRYWTDLQETQYF
clone size: few; J gene: TRBJ2-5; V gene: TRBV10-3; D gene: TRBD1; CDR3 DNA: TGTGCCACCAGGACAGGGTACCAAGAGACCCAGTACTTC; CDR3 protein: CATRTGYQETQYF
clone size: many; J gene: TRBJ2-3; V gene: TRBV7-2; D gene: TRBD2; CDR3 DNA: TGTGCCAGCAGCTCCTTAGCGGGAGCCCCAGATACGCAGTATTTT; CDR3 protein: CASSSLAGAPDTQYF
clone size: .; J gene: TRBJ1-1; V gene: TRBV11-2; D gene: TRBD1; CDR3 DNA: TGTGCCAGCGGCCGCGAGGGGGCGAACACTGAAGCTTTCTTT; CDR3 protein: CASGREGANTEAFF
clone size: many; J gene: TRBJ1-1; V gene: TRBV3-1; D gene: TRBD1; CDR3 DNA: TGTGCCAGCAGCCTGGGACAGGGGACGGTAGCTTTCTTT; CDR3 protein: CASSLGQGTVAFF
clone size: many; J gene: TRBJ1-5; V gene: TRBV6-5; D gene: .; CDR3 DNA: TGTGCCAGCAGTTCCAGGGACGGTTATCAGCCCCAGCATTTT; CDR3 protein: CASSSRDGYQPQHF